One and the same sample provided the 30 T cell receptor beta chains below, sequenced in a study of shared clonotypes between healthy human individuals. Libraries were prepared by immunoSEQ multiplex PCR; TCRdb keeps only in-frame clonotypes and omits some of them. The table has 2 million to 2.5 million clones, 95% seen once. The sequencing input was naive CD4+ T cells sorted from blood. Noted subset: CD45RA+ positively selected. The receptors here all came from a man aged 18 to 29 in good health.

The J gene is TRBJ2-6, the V gene TRBV10-3; 8 bases map to TRBD1. The CDR3 consists of 19 residues. V lost 6 bases and J lost 2; bases outside the gene matches: 15. In germline, CDR1 is ENHRY, CDR2 SYGVKD. This chain's CDR3 is CAISNRSGQGLAGANVLTF. The CDR3 DNA reads TGTGCCATCAGCAACCGAAGCGGACAGGGTCTGGCTGGGGCCAACGTCCTGACTTTC.

V usage is TRBV4-1 and J usage is TRBJ2-1; 10 bases align to TRBD2. Germline V gene lookup returns CDR1 MGHRA and CDR2 YSYEKL. This CDR3 spans 16 amino acids. After removal of 5 bases from V and 5 bases from J, the junction contained 9 bases not matched to a gene. CDR3 region: CASSAPGLARNNEQFF. In DNA form, the CDR3 reads TGCGCCAGCAGCGCCCCGGGACTAGCGAGGAACAATGAGCAGTTCTTC.

The chain has TRBV19 and TRBJ1-2; the D is unclear. Trimming pared 6 bases from V and 1 base from J, leaving 9 bases between. This CDR3 has 13 residues. Germline assignment: CDR1 LNHDA and CDR2 SQIVND (reference sequence). This CDR3 is CASRWRDNYGYTF. DNA for the CDR3: TGTGCCAGTAGGTGGAGGGATAACTATGGCTACACCTTC.

V is TRBV2 and J is TRBJ1-5, with TRBD1 matching over 9 bases. Trimming at V came to 5 bases and at J to 2 bases, leaving 1 base not matched to a gene. The CDR3 consists of 14 residues. The V gene's germline CDR1 is SNHLY and CDR2 FYNNEI. CDR3 bases: TGTGCCAGCAGTCGACAGGGGGGCAATCAGCCCCAGCATTTT. It yields the protein CASSRQGGNQPQHF.

The rearrangement uses TRBV4-1 and TRBJ1-2, with D unresolved. The CDR3 runs to 14 residues. V was cut by 2 bases and J by 8 bases, with 15 bases left in between. Germline V gene lookup returns CDR1 MGHRA and CDR2 YSYEKL. Here the CDR3 DNA reads TGCGCCAGCAGCCAAATTCGCTCAGCGGGCGGCTACACCTTC. As protein: CASSQIRSAGGYTF.

The chain has TRBV29-1 and TRBJ2-4; D possibly uses TRBD1 or TRBD2 (5 bases each). Germline V gene sequence: CDR1 SQVTM, CDR2 ANQGSEA. The V and J ends lost 7 bases and 4 bases respectively, with 17 bases between them. This CDR3 spans 14 amino acids. CDR3 amino acids: CSAGRTEGKNIQYF. The CDR3 coding sequence is TGCAGCGCGGGGCGGACCGAAGGGAAAAACATTCAGTACTTC.

As concerns this clone: This sample includes further DNA sequences coding for the same CDR3. V is TRBV5-1 and J is TRBJ1-1; D call uncertain. This CDR3 spans 14 amino acids. V lost 0 bases, J lost 1 base, and 7 bases lay in between. Germline CDR1 and CDR2: SGHRS and YFSETQ. The CDR3: CASSLDPGNTEAFF. CDR3 DNA: TGCGCCAGCAGCTTGGATCCAGGGAACACTGAAGCTTTCTTT.

The chain joins TRBV5-1 to TRBJ2-3; a weak D match, TRBD2 (5 bases). V lost 8 bases, J lost 2 bases, and 15 bases lay in between. Germline V lookup: CDR1 SGHRS, CDR2 YFSETQ. The CDR3 contains 14 residues. The CDR3 is CASLRAEFTDTQYF. DNA of the CDR3: TGCGCCAGTTTGCGAGCGGAGTTCACAGATACGCAGTATTTT.

V usage is TRBV5-4 and J usage is TRBJ2-7, with TRBD2 matching 7 bases. The CDR3 is made up of 14 amino acids. Unmatched junction bases numbered 8, after V lost 4 bases and J lost 4 bases. Looked up from germline, CDR1 is SGHNT and CDR2 is YYREEE (reference sequence). The CDR3 here is CASSPTVGGYEQYF. DNA of the CDR3: TGTGCCAGCAGCCCGACAGTGGGGGGGTACGAGCAGTACTTC.

The CDR3 DNA sequence: TGTGCCAGCAGCTTAGAGGGTGGGGTAACAGATACGCAGTATTTT. Protein sequence: CASSLEGGVTDTQYF. This chain joins TRBV11-1 and TRBJ2-3; D not resolved. The CDR3 is 15 amino acids. Germline V CDR1 and CDR2: SGHAT, FQDESV (reference sequence). V lost 1 base and J 3 bases, leaving 11 bases between the germline ends.

The rearrangement uses TRBV7-9 and TRBJ1-2; D might be TRBD1 (6 bases). The CDR3 totals 15 residues. V shed 11 bases and J shed 4 bases, with 23 bases lying between them. In germline, CDR1 is SEHNR, CDR2 FQNEAQ (reference sequence). CDR3: CAGQKRTAITYGYTF. DNA of the CDR3: TGTGCCGGCCAGAAAAGGACAGCGATAACCTATGGCTACACCTTC.

The chain's CDR3 is CASMGLAGGLDNEQFF. The DNA for the CDR3 is TGCGCCAGCATGGGTTTAGCGGGAGGTTTAGACAATGAGCAGTTCTTC. This sequence joins TRBV10-2 and TRBJ2-1; 10 bases line up with TRBD2. The CDR3 is made up of 16 amino acids. J gave up 5 bases and V 7 bases, and 11 bases lay outside the gene matches. Germline V gene sequence: CDR1 WSHSY, CDR2 SAAADI.

The chain is built from TRBV5-1 and TRBJ1-5; TRBD1 agrees at 9 bases. Germline V gene data show CDR1 as SGHRS and CDR2 as YFSETQ. The trim removed 1 base at V and 4 bases at J, leaving 6 bases unmatched. This CDR3 comprises 16 residues. CDR3 in amino acids: CASSLQPGTGNQPQHF. The CDR3, as DNA: TGCGCCAGCAGCTTGCAACCCGGGACAGGGAATCAGCCCCAGCATTTT.

The chain carries TRBV2 and TRBJ2-7, with 7 bases matching TRBD1. With V trimmed by 5 bases and J by 2 bases, 3 bases remained unmatched. The CDR3 consists of 13 residues. Germline assignment: CDR1 SNHLY and CDR2 FYNNEI. The CDR3 DNA reads TGTGCCAGCAGTTTTGGACAGGCCTACGAGCAGTACTTC. Amino acid sequence: CASSFGQAYEQYF.

This sequence joins TRBV10-1 and TRBJ2-2; D uncertain. This CDR3 is 15 amino acids long. The V gene lost 0 bases and the J gene lost 2 bases, with 7 bases spanning the gap. CDR1 is WNHNN and CDR2 is SYGVQD in the germline V gene (reference sequence). The CDR3 sequence is CASSESGVNTGELFF. The CDR3 DNA is TGCGCCAGCAGTGAGTCGGGCGTTAACACCGGGGAGCTGTTTTTT.

The chain employs TRBV6-1 and TRBJ2-1; 9 nucleotides align to TRBD2. V shed 4 bases, J shed 6 bases, and the junction held 13 bases outside the gene matches. Germline assignment: CDR1 MNHNS and CDR2 SASEGT. The length of the CDR3 is 17 residues. CDR3 residues: CASSGYLGAGGPNEQFF. CDR3 nucleotide sequence: TGTGCCAGCAGTGGGTACCTTGGAGCGGGGGGCCCCAATGAGCAGTTCTTC.

The genes are TRBV4-3 and TRBJ2-2; a weak D match, TRBD1 (5 bases). Trimming removed 0 bases at V and 1 base at J, with 6 bases between. This CDR3 is built from 15 residues. The germline CDR1 and CDR2 sequences are LGHNA and YSLEER. CDR3: CASSQEGQNTGELFF. Written as DNA, the CDR3 is TGCGCCAGCAGCCAAGAAGGACAGAACACCGGGGAGCTGTTTTTT.

The rearrangement joins TRBV5-4 to TRBJ2-3; 15 nucleotides line up with TRBD2. Germline CDR1 is SGHNT and CDR2 is YYREEE (reference sequence). With V trimmed by 3 bases and J by 6 bases, 8 bases remained unmatched. The CDR3 runs 17 residues. The CDR3 region is CASSSGLAGGPLDTQYF. The DNA of the CDR3 is TGTGCCAGCAGCTCTGGACTAGCGGGAGGGCCCCTGGATACGCAGTATTTT.

The V and J genes are TRBV4-1 and TRBJ1-4; no clear D. V dropped 6 bases and J dropped 3 bases, with 8 bases sitting between them. The V gene's germline CDR1 is MGHRA and CDR2 YSYEKL. This CDR3 has 13 amino acids. The CDR3 sequence: CASRAGPNEKLFF. CDR3 sequence (DNA): TGCGCCAGCAGGGCGGGTCCTAATGAAAAACTGTTTTTT.

This clone occurred once. The rearrangement joins TRBV5-4 to TRBJ1-2, with TRBD1 as a possible D gene (5 bases). The CDR3 extends over 15 amino acids. V gave up 0 bases and J gave up 7 bases, with 16 bases separating them. Germline CDR1 SGHNT, CDR2 YYREEE (reference sequence). The CDR3 protein is CASSLAGSGTSGYTF. CDR3 DNA: TGTGCCAGCAGCTTGGCGGGCTCAGGGACGAGTGGCTACACCTTC. Full variable domain (remainder filled in from reference TRBV5-4 and TRBJ1-2): ETGVTQSPTHLIKTRGQQVTLRCSSQSGHNTVSWYQQALGQGPQFIFQYYREEENGRGNFPPRFSGLQFPNYSSELNVNALELDDSALYLCASSLAGSGTSGYTFGSGTRLTVV.

V gene TRBV2 combines with J gene TRBJ2-5; D unresolved. The CDR3 sequence is 15 residues long. With 5 bases removed from V and 4 bases from J, the gap between germline ends came to 17 bases. Germline V CDR1 and CDR2: SNHLY, FYNNEI. CDR3 in DNA: TGTGCCAGCAGTCCCCCACCCTCGGGCAGAGAGACCCAGTACTTC. The encoded protein is CASSPPPSGRETQYF.

The CDR3 DNA reads TGTGCCAGCAGACGCCGAGGCCTCCGGGAGACCCAGTACTTC. The encoded protein is CASRRRGLRETQYF. The gene calls are TRBV6-5 and TRBJ2-5; D call uncertain. The CDR3 extends over 14 amino acids. The V gene's germline CDR1 is MNHEY and CDR2 SVGAGI. The V end was cut by 6 bases, the J end by 5 bases, with 16 bases between.

The chain employs TRBV19 and TRBJ2-7, with 12 bases fitting TRBD2. The germline V gene encodes CDR1 LNHDA and CDR2 SQIVND (reference sequence). CDR3 length equals 14 residues. V lost 7 bases to trimming and J lost 7 bases; unmatched junction nucleotides: 8. This CDR3 reads CASTGTSGLGEQYF. CDR3 coding DNA: TGTGCCAGTACCGGGACTAGCGGGCTCGGTGAGCAGTACTTC.

The chain combines TRBV19 with TRBJ2-3; D gene unclear. Germline V gives CDR1 LNHDA, CDR2 SQIVND (reference sequence). Trimming left V 3 bases short and J 1 base short, with 5 bases between. There are 13 residues in the CDR3. CDR3 sequence reads: CASSIWGTDTQYF. As DNA, the CDR3 is TGTGCCAGTAGTATCTGGGGCACAGATACGCAGTATTTT.

The rearrangement joins TRBV30 to TRBJ2-1, with no clear D. CDR1 and CDR2 (germline): GTSNPN, SVGIG (reference sequence). This CDR3 has 13 amino acids. The V end was cut by 4 bases, the J end by 6 bases, with 13 bases between. The chain's CDR3 is CAWTPRAPNEQFF. The CDR3 coding sequence is TGTGCCTGGACCCCCCGGGCCCCCAATGAGCAGTTCTTC.

Note on this clone: The sample has other DNA sequences that encode this CDR3 too. The genes are TRBV4-3 and TRBJ2-7; 10 nucleotides align to TRBD1. V gave up 4 bases and J gave up 5 bases; unmatched junction bases: 5. Germline V gene sequence: CDR1 LGHNA, CDR2 YSLEER. The CDR3 contains 14 residues. The CDR3 loop is CASSRRQGADEQYF. The CDR3 nucleotides read TGCGCCAGCAGCCGCCGACAGGGGGCCGACGAGCAGTACTTC.

Regarding this clone: The germline gene is not matched at one end of the junction; a read error may be the cause. This sequence joins TRBV2 and TRBJ1-1; TRBD1 is a possible D gene (6 bases). This CDR3 has 12 amino acids. Germline CDR1 and CDR2: SNHLY and FYNNEI. CDR3 bases: TGTGCCAGCAGTGCCGGGGGCCCTGAGGCTTTCTTT. Translation gives CASSAGGPEAFF.

The J gene is TRBJ2-2, the V gene TRBV19; no firm D call. Germline V CDR1 and CDR2: LNHDA, SQIVND (reference sequence). There are 14 residues in the CDR3. The V end lost 4 bases, the J end lost 0 bases, and 6 bases lay between the germline ends. Here the CDR3 reads CASSTNTNTGELFF. CDR3 sequence (DNA): TGTGCCAGTAGTACGAACACGAACACCGGGGAGCTGTTTTTT.

The CDR3 coding sequence is TGTGCCAGCAGCTTTGTCGATTCCTACGAGCAGTACTTC. Translation: CASSFVDSYEQYF. The chain joins TRBV7-2 to TRBJ2-7; no reliable D call. V shed 3 bases and J shed 1 base, with 7 bases lying between them. The CDR3 length is 13 residues. CDR1 SGHTA and CDR2 FQGNSA come from the germline V gene.

This rearrangement joins TRBV5-5 to TRBJ2-7, with D uncertain. V was clipped by 1 base and J by 6 bases, with 8 bases between them. The CDR3 runs 12 residues. Germline assignment: CDR1 SGHKS and CDR2 YYEKEE (reference sequence). The DNA for the CDR3 is TGTGCCAGCAGCTTGAGTGGGCTCGAGCAGTACTTC. Encoded protein: CASSLSGLEQYF.